This TCR beta chain was identified during a study of T cells in Graves' hyperthyroidism and ophthalmopathy. General observations from the study: Classification by a 13 V-J model distinguished ophthalmopathy from stable hyperthyroidism.

Researchers amplified the TCR beta CDR3 regions from RNA transcripts. The primer set for the first-round RT-PCR of the TCR CDR3 was HTBI. TCRdb fed the multiplex PCR reads into MiXCR, producing one record per CDR3 protein. The data hold about 400,000 distinct CDR3 sequences, with over 12% observed a single time. Germline loops: CDR1 SQVTM, CDR2 ANQGSEA. The CDR3 is 15 amino acids. V was trimmed by 6 bases and J by 4 bases, leaving 19 bases between them. This clonotype was seen more than once but under ten times. Its target is not known. The chain uses TRBV29-1 and TRBJ2-1, with no clear D. The origin of this receptor is a man between 18 and 29 years old with Graves' ophthalmopathy. The sequenced material came from blood. The CDR3 DNA is TGCAGCGTAAAAGGTGAATCCCCAGGATACAATGAGCAGTTCTTC. It encodes CSVKGESPGYNEQFF.